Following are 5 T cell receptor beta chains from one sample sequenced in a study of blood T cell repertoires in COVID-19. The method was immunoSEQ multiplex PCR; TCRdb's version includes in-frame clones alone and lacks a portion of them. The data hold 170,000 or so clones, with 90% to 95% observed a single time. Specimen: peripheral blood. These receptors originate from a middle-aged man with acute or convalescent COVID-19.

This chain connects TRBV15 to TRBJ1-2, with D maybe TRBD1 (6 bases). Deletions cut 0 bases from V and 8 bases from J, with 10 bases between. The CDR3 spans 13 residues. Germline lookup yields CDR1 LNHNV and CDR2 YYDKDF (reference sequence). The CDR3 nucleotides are TGTGCCACCAGCAGAGACACAGGGTTGGGCTACACCTTC. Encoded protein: CATSRDTGLGYTF.

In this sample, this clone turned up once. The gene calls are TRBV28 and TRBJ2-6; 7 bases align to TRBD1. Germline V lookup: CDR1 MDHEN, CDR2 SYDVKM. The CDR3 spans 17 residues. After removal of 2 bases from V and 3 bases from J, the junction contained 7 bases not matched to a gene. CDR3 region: CASSLVRGLGGANVLTF. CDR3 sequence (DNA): TGTGCCAGCAGTTTAGTGAGGGGGCTCGGTGGGGCCAACGTCCTGACTTTC. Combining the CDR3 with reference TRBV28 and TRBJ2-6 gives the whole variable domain DVKVTQSSRYLVKRTGEKVFLECVQDMDHENMFWYRQDPGLGLRLIYFSYDVKMKEKGDIPEGYSVSREKKERFSLILESASTNQTSMYLCASSLVRGLGGANVLTFGAGSRLTVL.

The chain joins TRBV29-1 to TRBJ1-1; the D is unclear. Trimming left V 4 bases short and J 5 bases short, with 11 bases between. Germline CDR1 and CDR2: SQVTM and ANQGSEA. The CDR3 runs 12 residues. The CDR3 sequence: CSVGRPTTEAFF. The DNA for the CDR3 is TGCAGCGTTGGGCGGCCCACTACTGAAGCTTTCTTT.

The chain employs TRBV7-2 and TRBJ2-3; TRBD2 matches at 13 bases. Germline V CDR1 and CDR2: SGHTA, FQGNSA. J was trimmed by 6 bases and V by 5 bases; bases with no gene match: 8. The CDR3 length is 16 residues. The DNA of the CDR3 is TGTGCCAGCAGCAAAACTAGCGGGGGGGCTTCGGATACGCAGTATTTT. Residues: CASSKTSGGASDTQYF.

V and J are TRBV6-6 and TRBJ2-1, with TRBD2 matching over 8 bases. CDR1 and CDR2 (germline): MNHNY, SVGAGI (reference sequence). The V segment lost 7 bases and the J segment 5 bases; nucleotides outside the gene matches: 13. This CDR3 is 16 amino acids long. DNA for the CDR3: TGTGCCAGCATTGACCCCGGGGCGGGAGGAGACAATGAGCAGTTCTTC. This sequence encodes CASIDPGAGGDNEQFF.